Reported below is one T cell receptor (beta chain). This clone was observed once. Its binding antigen is unknown. Base qualities are not recorded, but no much larger clone differs from it by a single base. These data are taken from a study of CD8+ T cells in alopecia areata (dated by TCRdb to between 2017 and 2018). About the study as a whole: Treated patients were enrolled in an open-label pilot trial of oral tofacitinib, 5 to 10 mg twice daily, for moderate-to-severe alopecia areata. Biopsies were taken from tofacitinib-treated patients at baseline and again at 4 and 24 weeks into treatment, and several of those patients also had a later scalp biopsy. Tofacitinib was given for 6 to 18 months, followed by 6 months of follow-up off drug to assess delayed response and recurrence. The RNA source kit depended on sample type: the PAXgene miRNA kit for fixed scalp, the miRNeasy kit for PBMCs, and the RNeasy kit for mouse skin. Clonality in the scalp was compared among normal scalp (n=4), patchy alopecia areata scalp (n=8), and alopecia totalis/universalis scalp (n=8). TCRbeta CDR3 regions were amplified by immunoSEQ multiplex PCR using 35 Vbeta forward and 13 Jbeta reverse primers. In humans, TCRbeta sequencing was performed on scalp tissue and on sorted CD4+ and CD8+ peripheral blood T cells from healthy controls and from patients with patchy or totalis/universalis alopecia areata. The SALT score, which quantifies the percentage of affected scalp surface area, was used to measure disease severity in treated patients. High-throughput TCRbeta sequencing was used to examine T cell clonal expansion in alopecia areata in both the C3H/HeJ mouse model and human patients. General conclusions and limits of the study: Because the treated cohort was small and had only one nonresponder, larger studies are needed to examine links between baseline CD8+ expansion and response. Shared TCR sequences between patients were less evident than in mice, which may be partly attributable to HLA diversity in the patient population. During tofacitinib treatment, many expanded lesional clones stuck around in both scalp and blood, and this persistence may partly explain why relapse happens after treatment is stopped. Compared with normal scalp, lesional scalp had higher clonality and more expanded CD8+ clones, particularly in alopecia totalis/universalis, a pattern that suggests antigenic drive. Resident alphabeta T cells in normal human skin are also sequenced, complicating scalp TCR repertoire analysis, unlike mouse skin dominated by gammadelta T cells. Tofacitinib significantly decreased scalp clonality and the number of expanded CD8+ clones among the top 100 scalp clones.

Sample time point, as interpreted from the label and publication: 4 weeks on oral tofacitinib. The meaning of the sample's treatment or condition label: oral pan-JAK inhibitor, 5-10 mg twice daily. Peripheral blood and lesional scalp punch biopsies were obtained from patients with alopecia areata. PBMCs were isolated by density centrifugation and stained for CD3, CD4 and CD8, after which CD4+ and CD8+ T cells were sorted on a FACSAria. The library was prepared using the immunoSEQ multiplex PCR assay. For TCR sequencing, RNA was extracted from every sample and reverse transcribed into cDNA to serve as template. First-strand cDNA was synthesized using SuperScript III with a 2:1 mix of oligo-dT and random hexamers. A synthetic immune receptor repertoire was used to gauge amplification bias, and whatever bias remained was removed computationally. For the original study's pipeline: Raw reads were preprocessed to remove errors, and CDR3 was defined by IMGT conventions from the conserved cysteine to phenylalanine. Clonality was computed by normalizing Shannon entropy by log2 of the number of productive unique TCRs and subtracting the result from 1. Whether each scalp clone was CD4 or CD8 was inferred by checking scalp TCRbeta sequences against the CD4 and CD8 repertoires from sorted blood. TCRdb limited this immuneACCESS table to in-frame rearrangements with V and J called. A share of clones is missing; checked studies link under half to unresolved V genes, and the rest is unexplained. V and J calls and clone size are copied from that table; D and trimming were computed from the DNA. The sample table holds 150,000 or so clones, of which around 86% were seen once. The ten largest clones capture 13% of the sample.

Trimming takes 5 bases off V and 4 bases off J; junction bases not matched to a gene: 14. The CDR3 contains 16 residues, cysteine and phenylalanine counted. Just the 48-base CDR3 DNA is kept, in frame starting at base 1. As encoded in the germline V gene, CDR1 is SGHRS while CDR2 is YFSETQ. The sequence is built from TRBV5-1 and TRBJ2-5, with 7 middle bases fitting TRBD1. Sample: CD8+ T cells sorted from blood, taken at week 4, from a patient treated with tofacitinib. This TCR was recovered from a human donor with alopecia areata. CDR3 region: CASRGMKGALGETQYF. The nucleotides read TGCGCCAGCAGGGGGATGAAGGGGGCGCTCGGAGAGACCCAGTACTTC.